This T cell receptor beta chain is drawn from a study of beta chain features in type 1 diabetes. Findings of the study overall: Among patients, naive, central memory and Treg TCRB repertoires appeared more similar than among healthy donors.

The authors reverse transcribed all of the isolated RNA, so sequencing captured expressed TCRB transcripts. Repertoires were generated with immunoSEQ multiplex PCR, while TCRdb's copy carries only in-frame clones and drops some. The data hold fewer than 550,000 clones, with roughly an eighth observed a single time. This clone was detected many times. Its matching antigen is unknown. The sequenced sample consisted of naive CD4+ T cells from blood. The sequence was collected from a young woman in good health.

The CDR3 spells CATRDELAVGGNEQFF. The CDR3 nucleotides read TGTGCCACCAGGGATGAACTAGCGGTGGGAGGCAATGAGCAGTTCTTC. V and J are TRBV15 and TRBJ2-1; 8 bases are a match to TRBD2. The CDR3 sequence is 16 residues long. CDR1 is LNHNV, CDR2 YYDKDF, per germline (reference sequence). The V and J ends lost 6 bases and 6 bases, in that order; junction bases with no gene match: 13.